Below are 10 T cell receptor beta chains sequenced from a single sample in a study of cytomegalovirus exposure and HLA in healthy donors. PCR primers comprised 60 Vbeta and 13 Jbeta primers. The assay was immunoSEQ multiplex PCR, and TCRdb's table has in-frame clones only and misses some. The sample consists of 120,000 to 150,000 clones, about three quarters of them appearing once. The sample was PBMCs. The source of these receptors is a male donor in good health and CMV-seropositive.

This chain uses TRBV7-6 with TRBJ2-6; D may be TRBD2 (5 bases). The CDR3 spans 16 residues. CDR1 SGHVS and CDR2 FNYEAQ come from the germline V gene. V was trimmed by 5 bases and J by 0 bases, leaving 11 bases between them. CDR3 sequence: CASSRGTRSGANVLTF. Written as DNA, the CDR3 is TGTGCCAGCAGCCGGGGTACCCGCTCTGGGGCCAACGTCCTGACTTTC.

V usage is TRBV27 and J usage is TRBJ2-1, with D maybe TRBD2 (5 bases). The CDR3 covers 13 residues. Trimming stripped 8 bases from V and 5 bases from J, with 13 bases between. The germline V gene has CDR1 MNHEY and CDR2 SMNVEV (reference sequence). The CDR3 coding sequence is TGTGCCAGCGCTTGGACTGCTAACAATGAGCAGTTCTTC. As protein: CASAWTANNEQFF.

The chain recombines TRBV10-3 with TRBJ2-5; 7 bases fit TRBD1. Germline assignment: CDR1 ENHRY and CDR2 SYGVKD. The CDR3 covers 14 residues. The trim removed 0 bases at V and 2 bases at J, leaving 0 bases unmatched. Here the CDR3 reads CAISESGQQETQYF. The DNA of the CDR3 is TGTGCCATCAGTGAGTCGGGACAGCAAGAGACCCAGTACTTC.

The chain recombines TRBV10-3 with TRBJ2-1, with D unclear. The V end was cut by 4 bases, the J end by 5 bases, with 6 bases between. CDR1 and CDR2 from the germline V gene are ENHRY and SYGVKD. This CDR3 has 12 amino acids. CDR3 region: CAISVSDNEQFF. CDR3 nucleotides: TGTGCCATCAGTGTCAGCGACAATGAGCAGTTCTTC.

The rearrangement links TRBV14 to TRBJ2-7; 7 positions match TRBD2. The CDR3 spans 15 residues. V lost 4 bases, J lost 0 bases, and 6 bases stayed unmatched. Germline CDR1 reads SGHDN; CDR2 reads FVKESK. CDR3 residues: CASSRWTRSSYEQYF. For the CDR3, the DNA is TGTGCCAGCAGCCGTTGGACTAGGAGCTCCTACGAGCAGTACTTC.

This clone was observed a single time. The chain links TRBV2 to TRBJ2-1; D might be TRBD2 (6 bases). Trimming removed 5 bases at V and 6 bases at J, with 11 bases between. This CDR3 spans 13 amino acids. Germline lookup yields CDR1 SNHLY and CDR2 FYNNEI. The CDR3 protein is CASSPGLLNEQFF. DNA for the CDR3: TGTGCCAGCAGTCCCGGACTACTCAATGAGCAGTTCTTC.

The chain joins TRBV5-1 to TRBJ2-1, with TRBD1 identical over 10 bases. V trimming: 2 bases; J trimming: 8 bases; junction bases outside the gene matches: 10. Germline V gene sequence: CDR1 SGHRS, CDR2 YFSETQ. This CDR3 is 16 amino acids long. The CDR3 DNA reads TGCGCCAGCAGCTTTTTTCGGGACAGGGGTATGTATGAGCAGTTCTTC. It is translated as CASSFFRDRGMYEQFF.

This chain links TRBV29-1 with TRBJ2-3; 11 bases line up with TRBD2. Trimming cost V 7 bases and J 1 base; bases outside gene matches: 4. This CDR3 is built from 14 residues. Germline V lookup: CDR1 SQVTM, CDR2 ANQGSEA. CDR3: CSAFSGGGTDTQYF. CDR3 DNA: TGCAGCGCGTTTAGCGGGGGGGGCACAGATACGCAGTATTTT.

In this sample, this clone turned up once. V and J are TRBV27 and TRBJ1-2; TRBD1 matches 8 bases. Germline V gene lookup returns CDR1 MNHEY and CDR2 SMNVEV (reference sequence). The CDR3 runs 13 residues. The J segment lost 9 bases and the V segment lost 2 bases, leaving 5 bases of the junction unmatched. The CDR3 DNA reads TGTGCCAGCAGTTTACAGGGGGCGCGGAGCTACACCTTC. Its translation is CASSLQGARSYTF.

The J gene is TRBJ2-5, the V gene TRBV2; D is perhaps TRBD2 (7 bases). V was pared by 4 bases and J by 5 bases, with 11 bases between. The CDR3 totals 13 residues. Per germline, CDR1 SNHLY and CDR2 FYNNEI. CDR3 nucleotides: TGTGCCAGCAGTGTCGGGGGGCGGGAGACCCAGTACTTC. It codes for CASSVGGRETQYF. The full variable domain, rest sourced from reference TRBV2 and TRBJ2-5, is EPEVTQTPSHQVTQMGQEVILRCVPISNHLYFYWYRQILGQKVEFLVSFYNNEISEKSEIFDDQFSVERPDGSNFTLKIRSTKLEDSAMYFCASSVGGRETQYFGPGTRLLVL.